Listed below are T cell receptor beta chains from one sample, sequenced in a study of T-cell memory formation after mild COVID-19. TCRdb reprocessed the 5' RACE reads with MiXCR, giving one entry per CDR3 protein. The sample contains under 550,000 distinct CDR3 sequences, over 15% of which appear only once. The sample was PBMCs or a T cell subset sorted from them (not recorded which). The receptor set was obtained from a man aged 18 to 35 who had mild COVID-19 (a few samples of this study predate the infection). Cell type and time point are not known. CDR3s include the opening cysteine and the closing phenylalanine or tryptophan. The D gene is left open where the match is weak. Clone size is stated in some rows and not others, as once, few, many or a class when expanded.

clone_size: .
v_call: TRBV7-2
d_call: TRBD1
j_call: TRBJ1-2
cdr3_aa: CASSFTYQGQGNGYTF

clone_size: .
v_call: TRBV9
d_call: .
j_call: TRBJ1-1
cdr3_aa: CASSISDRAEAFF

clone_size: few
v_call: TRBV6-6
d_call: .
j_call: TRBJ2-1
cdr3_aa: CASTDTPYNEQFF

clone_size: few
v_call: TRBV12-3/TRBV12-4
d_call: TRBD2
j_call: TRBJ2-5
cdr3_aa: CASSSGTSIGETQYF

clone_size: .
v_call: TRBV11-2
d_call: TRBD1
j_call: TRBJ2-5
cdr3_aa: CASSRTGEQETQYF

clone_size: once
v_call: TRBV6-2/TRBV6-3
d_call: .
j_call: TRBJ1-5
cdr3_aa: CASTKVGEGNQPQHF

clone_size: few
v_call: TRBV5-1
d_call: .
j_call: TRBJ2-7
cdr3_aa: CASSFGGSTGQYEQYF

clone_size: few
v_call: TRBV12-3/TRBV12-4
d_call: TRBD1
j_call: TRBJ1-6
cdr3_aa: CASSRTGANSPLHF

clone_size: few
v_call: TRBV4-3
d_call: TRBD2
j_call: TRBJ2-5
cdr3_aa: CASSRLAGARETQYF

clone_size: .
v_call: TRBV10-3
d_call: .
j_call: TRBJ2-2
cdr3_aa: CAIPQTDNTGELFF

clone_size: .
v_call: TRBV5-1
d_call: TRBD1
j_call: TRBJ2-1
cdr3_aa: CASSGGDRGYEQFF

clone_size: .
v_call: TRBV7-2
d_call: .
j_call: TRBJ1-1
cdr3_aa: CASSLRGWGMNTEAFF

clone_size: few
v_call: TRBV19
d_call: .
j_call: TRBJ1-5
cdr3_aa: CASSIWGDSRPQHF

clone_size: few
v_call: TRBV6-2/TRBV6-3
d_call: .
j_call: TRBJ1-5
cdr3_aa: CASSYSENQPQHF

clone_size: few
v_call: TRBV7-9
d_call: TRBD2
j_call: TRBJ2-1
cdr3_aa: CASLDRGGTGNEQFF